The rows below give T cell receptor beta chains drawn from one sample of a study of regulatory T cells in long-lasting Graves disease. TCRdb called the multiplex PCR reads again in MiXCR, with one record for every CDR3 protein. Of 300,000 to 400,000 distinct CDR3 sequences listed, 15% to 20% were seen once; the top ten hold roughly 40%. Sequencing used peripheral blood mononuclear cells (PBMCs), obtained at new diagnosis, from a patient treated with antithyroid drugs. Every receptor here comes from a female donor with Graves disease. Both conserved end residues are part of each CDR3. A D gene is named only where the DNA matches it firmly. Size is stated for part of the rows, as once, few or many counts, or as a class when the clone is expanded.

d_call,j_call,v_call,clone_size,cdr3_aa,cdr3_nt
TRBD2,TRBJ2-3,TRBV4-1,many,CASSLAPAGDPDTQYF,TGCGCCAGCAGCCTTGCGCCGGCGGGAGATCCAGATACGCAGTATTTT
.,TRBJ1-5,TRBV16,few,CASSPGPQIYSNQPQHF,TGTGCCAGCAGCCCGGGTCCCCAAATTTATAGCAATCAGCCCCAGCATTTT
.,TRBJ2-3,TRBV28,many,CASSLSGGHDWDTQYF,TGTGCCAGCAGTTTGTCCGGGGGCCATGATTGGGATACGCAGTATTTT
.,TRBJ1-2,TRBV30,.,CAWSSDGGIGYTF,TGTGCCTGGAGTTCGGATGGGGGAATTGGCTACACCTTC
TRBD1,TRBJ1-1,TRBV11-2,many,CASSLVGTGPLEGEAFF,TGTGCCAGCAGCTTAGTAGGGACAGGGCCCCTAGAGGGTGAAGCTTTCTTT
TRBD2,TRBJ2-5,TRBV6-1,.,CASREVPSGKMETQYF,TGTGCCAGCAGGGAGGTCCCTAGCGGGAAGATGGAGACCCAGTACTTC
TRBD2,TRBJ2-1,TRBV5-1,few,CANSFGGSSYNEQFF,TGCGCCAACAGCTTCGGCGGGAGCTCCTACAATGAGCAGTTCTTC
.,TRBJ2-7,TRBV12-3/TRBV12-4,many,CASSFLPYEQYF,TGTGCCAGCAGTTTCTTACCCTACGAGCAGTACTTC
.,TRBJ1-1,TRBV27,many,CASSLSAVNTEAFF,TGTGCCAGCAGTTTAAGTGCAGTGAACACTGAAGCTTTCTTT
TRBD1,TRBJ1-4,TRBV28,.,CASRKDRRPGANEKLFF,TGTGCCAGCCGAAAGGACAGGCGGCCCGGGGCTAATGAAAAACTGTTTTTT
.,TRBJ1-4,TRBV11-2,.,CASAPDSLLFF,TGTGCCAGCGCTCCGGACAGCCTTCTGTTTTTT
TRBD2,TRBJ2-3,TRBV2,many,CASSSGSADTQYF,TGTGCCAGCTCCAGCGGGAGTGCAGATACGCAGTATTTT
.,TRBJ1-3,TRBV30,many,CAWSVISGNTIYF,TGTGCCTGGAGTGTGATCTCTGGAAACACCATATATTTT
TRBD1,TRBJ1-2,TRBV19,many,CASSKGQGAGYGYTF,TGTGCCAGTAGTAAGGGACAGGGGGCTGGATATGGCTACACCTTC
.,TRBJ2-7,TRBV24-1,many,CATSDSGTSEQYF,TGTGCCACCAGTGATTCCGGGACCTCCGAGCAGTACTTC
.,TRBJ2-3,TRBV5-6,many,CASSFWRFASDTQYF,TGTGCCAGCAGCTTTTGGCGGTTTGCATCCGATACGCAGTATTTT
.,TRBJ1-2,TRBV29-1,many,CSTRRDAGYTF,TGCAGCACACGTAGGGATGCGGGCTACACCTTC
TRBD1,TRBJ2-1,TRBV10-2,many,CASRAPGQGTNEQFF,TGCGCCAGCAGGGCCCCGGGACAGGGGACCAATGAGCAGTTCTTC
TRBD2,TRBJ2-3,TRBV6-2/TRBV6-3,once,CASSEPGLAADTQYF,TGTGCCAGCAGTGAGCCCGGACTAGCGGCAGATACGCAGTATTTT
.,TRBJ2-7,TRBV25-1,.,CASSVRGGAVGEQYF,TGTGCCAGCAGTGTTAGAGGAGGGGCGGTAGGCGAGCAGTACTTC
.,TRBJ1-5,TRBV7-3,many,CASSLDSSTDTQHF,TGTGCCAGCAGCTTGGACTCTAGCACAGATACGCAGCATTTT
TRBD2,TRBJ2-1,TRBV11-3,many,CASSLSSGSPYNEQFF,TGTGCCAGCAGCTTATCTAGCGGGAGTCCCTACAATGAGCAGTTCTTC
TRBD1,TRBJ1-4,TRBV7-9,many,CASSSRQGQEARGGEKLFF,TGTGCCAGCAGCTCCCGACAGGGGCAAGAGGCAAGAGGAGGGGAAAAACTGTTTTTT
TRBD2,TRBJ2-1,TRBV20-1,many,CSAPGTSGRGEQFF,TGCAGTGCACCCGGGACTAGCGGGAGAGGTGAGCAGTTCTTC
.,TRBJ2-7,TRBV27,many,CASSLSRLSSYEQYF,TGTGCCAGCAGTTTATCGCGCTTGAGCTCCTACGAGCAGTACTTC